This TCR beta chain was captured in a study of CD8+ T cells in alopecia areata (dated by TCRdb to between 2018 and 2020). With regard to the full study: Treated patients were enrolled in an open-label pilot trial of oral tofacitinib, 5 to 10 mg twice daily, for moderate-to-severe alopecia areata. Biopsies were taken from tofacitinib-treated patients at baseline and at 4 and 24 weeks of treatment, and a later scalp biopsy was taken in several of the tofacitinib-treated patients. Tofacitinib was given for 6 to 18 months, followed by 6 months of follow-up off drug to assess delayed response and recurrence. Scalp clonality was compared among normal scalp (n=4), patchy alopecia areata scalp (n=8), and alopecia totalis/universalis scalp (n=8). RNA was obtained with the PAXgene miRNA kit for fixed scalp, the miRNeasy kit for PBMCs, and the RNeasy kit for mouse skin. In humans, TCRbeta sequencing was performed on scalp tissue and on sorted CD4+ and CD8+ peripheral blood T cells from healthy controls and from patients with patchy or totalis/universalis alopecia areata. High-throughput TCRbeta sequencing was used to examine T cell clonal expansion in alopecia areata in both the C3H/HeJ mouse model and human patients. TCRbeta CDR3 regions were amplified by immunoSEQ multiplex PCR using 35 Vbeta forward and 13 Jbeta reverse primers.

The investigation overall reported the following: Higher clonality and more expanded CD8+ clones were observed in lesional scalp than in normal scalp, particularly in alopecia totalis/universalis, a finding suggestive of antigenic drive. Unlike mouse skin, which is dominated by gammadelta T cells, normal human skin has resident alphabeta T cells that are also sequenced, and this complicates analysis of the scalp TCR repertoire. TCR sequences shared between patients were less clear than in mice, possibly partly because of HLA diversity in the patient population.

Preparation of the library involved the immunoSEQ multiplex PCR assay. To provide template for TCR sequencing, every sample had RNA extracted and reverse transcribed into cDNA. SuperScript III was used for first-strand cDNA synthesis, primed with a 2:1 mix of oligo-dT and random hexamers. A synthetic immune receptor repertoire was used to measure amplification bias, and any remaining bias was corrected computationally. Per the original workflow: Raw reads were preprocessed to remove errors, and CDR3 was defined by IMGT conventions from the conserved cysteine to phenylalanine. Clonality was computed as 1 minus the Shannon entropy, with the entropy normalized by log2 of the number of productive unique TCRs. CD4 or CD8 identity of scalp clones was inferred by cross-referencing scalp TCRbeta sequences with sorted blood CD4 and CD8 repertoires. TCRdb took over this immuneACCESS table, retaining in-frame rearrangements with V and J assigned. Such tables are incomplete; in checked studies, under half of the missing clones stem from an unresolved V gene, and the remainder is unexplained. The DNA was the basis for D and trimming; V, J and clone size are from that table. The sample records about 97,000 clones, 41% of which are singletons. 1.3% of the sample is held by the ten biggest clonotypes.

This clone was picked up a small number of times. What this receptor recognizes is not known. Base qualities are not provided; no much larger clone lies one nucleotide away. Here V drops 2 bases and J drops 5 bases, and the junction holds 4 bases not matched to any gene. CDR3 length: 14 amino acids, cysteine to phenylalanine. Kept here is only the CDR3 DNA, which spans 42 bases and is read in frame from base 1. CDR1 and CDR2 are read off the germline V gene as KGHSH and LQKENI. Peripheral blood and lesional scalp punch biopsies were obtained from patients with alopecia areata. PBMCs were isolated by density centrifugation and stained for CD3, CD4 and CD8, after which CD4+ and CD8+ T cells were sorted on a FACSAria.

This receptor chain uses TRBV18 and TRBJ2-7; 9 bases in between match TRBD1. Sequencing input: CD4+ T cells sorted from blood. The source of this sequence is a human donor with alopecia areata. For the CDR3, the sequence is CASSPRTGADEQYF. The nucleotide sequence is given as TGTGCCAGCTCACCAAGGACAGGGGCGGACGAGCAGTACTTC.